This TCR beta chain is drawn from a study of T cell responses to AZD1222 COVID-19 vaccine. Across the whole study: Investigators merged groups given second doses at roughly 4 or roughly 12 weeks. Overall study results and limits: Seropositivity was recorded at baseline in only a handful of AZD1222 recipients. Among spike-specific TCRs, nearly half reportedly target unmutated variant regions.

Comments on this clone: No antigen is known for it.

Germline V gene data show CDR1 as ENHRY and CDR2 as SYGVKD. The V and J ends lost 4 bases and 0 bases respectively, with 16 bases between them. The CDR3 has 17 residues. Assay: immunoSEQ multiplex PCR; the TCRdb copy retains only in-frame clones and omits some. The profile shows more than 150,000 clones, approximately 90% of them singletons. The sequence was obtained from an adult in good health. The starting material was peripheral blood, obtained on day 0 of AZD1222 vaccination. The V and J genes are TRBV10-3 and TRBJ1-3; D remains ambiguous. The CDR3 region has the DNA TGTGCCATCAGTGGGTCTGGGTCAGGCCCCTCTGGAAACACCATATATTTT. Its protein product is CAISGSGSGPSGNTIYF.